This TCR beta chain was identified in a study of T cell clones after liver transplantation. The CDR3 length is 15 residues. Germline-derived CDR1 and CDR2 are SEHNR and FQNEAQ (reference sequence). V was shortened by 8 bases and J by 0 bases, with 15 bases between the two germline ends. TCRdb's table, derived via immunoSEQ multiplex PCR, lists solely in-frame clones and lacks some. The table includes 93,000 or so clones, about 81% detected once. Source: CD4+ T cells from blood, taken 47 months after liver transplant. The clonotype comes from a human patient who received a liver transplant. Certain T cells may be donor cells from the graft. V gene TRBV7-9 combines with J gene TRBJ2-3; D gene unclear. This CDR3 reads CASRKTATSTDTQYF. The CDR3 DNA reads as TGTGCCAGCCGCAAGACTGCCACCAGCACAGATACGCAGTATTTT.